This T cell receptor (beta chain) emerged from a study of control samples from healthy donors and cancer patients. Only in-frame clones appear in the TCRdb table, and some are missing; sequencing was by immunoSEQ multiplex PCR. The data show 150,000 or so clones, under 95% seen once. Germline assignment: CDR1 MNHEY and CDR2 SVGAGI. Losses at the gene ends were 0 bases for V and 3 bases for J; bases not matched to a gene: 2. The CDR3 is 15 amino acids. This receptor was taken from a man aged 18 to 29 in good health. The rearrangement joins TRBV6-5 to TRBJ2-7, with 10 bases identical to TRBD1. Specimen: blood. The DNA of the CDR3 is TGTGCCAGCAGTTACTCTTGGACAGGGGGCTACGAGCAGTACTTC. It codes for CASSYSWTGGYEQYF.